This T cell receptor beta chain originates from a study of cytomegalovirus exposure and HLA in healthy donors. V lost 3 bases and J lost 4; bases outside the gene matches: 10. Per germline, CDR1 GTSNPN and CDR2 SVGIG (reference sequence). There are 16 residues in the CDR3. The PCR employed 60 Vbeta primers together with 13 Jbeta primers. Assay used: immunoSEQ multiplex PCR; TCRdb lists only in-frame clones, some missing. Of 150,000 to 200,000 clones in the sample, 77% were seen once. This TCR was recovered from a woman aged 25 to 45 in good health and CMV-seropositive. The sample comprised PBMCs. The chain couples TRBV30 to TRBJ2-3; TRBD2 matches 10 bases. The CDR3, as DNA: TGTGCCTGGAGCTCCTTAGCGGGAGGCGCAGCAGATACGCAGTATTTT. It encodes CAWSSLAGGAADTQYF.